This T cell receptor beta chain was identified during a study of PD-1 blockade in classical Hodgkin lymphoma. TCRdb's copy holds only in-frame clones and misses some; the assay was immunoSEQ multiplex PCR. Among approximately 99,000 clones listed, 80% to 90% were seen once. CDR3 size: 16 residues. V lost 7 bases and J lost 2, with 17 bases in between. Germline loops: CDR1 LNHDA, CDR2 SQIVND (reference sequence). Each patient experienced a relapse that followed autologous stem cell transplantation, and brentuximab vedotin exposure varied. Complete response, partial response or progressive disease constituted the best responses recorded. Concerning this clone itself: Its target is unknown.

Findings and limits, study-wide: Possibly reflecting disease activity or prior therapy, repertoire differences have causes that remain undefined. Anyone who began nivolumab under 1 year after ASCT was excluded. TCR diversity in CD4+, not CD8+, cells rose significantly by C4D1.

The rearrangement joins TRBV19 to TRBJ1-4; D possibly corresponds to TRBD1 (5 bases). The receptor was derived from a human donor with classical Hodgkin lymphoma. Here the sequenced sample was peripheral blood mononuclear cells (PBMCs), taken before the second cycle of nivolumab. The CDR3 sequence is CASTKQDPATNEKLFF. The CDR3, as DNA: TGTGCCAGTACTAAACAGGACCCCGCGACTAATGAAAAACTGTTTTTT.